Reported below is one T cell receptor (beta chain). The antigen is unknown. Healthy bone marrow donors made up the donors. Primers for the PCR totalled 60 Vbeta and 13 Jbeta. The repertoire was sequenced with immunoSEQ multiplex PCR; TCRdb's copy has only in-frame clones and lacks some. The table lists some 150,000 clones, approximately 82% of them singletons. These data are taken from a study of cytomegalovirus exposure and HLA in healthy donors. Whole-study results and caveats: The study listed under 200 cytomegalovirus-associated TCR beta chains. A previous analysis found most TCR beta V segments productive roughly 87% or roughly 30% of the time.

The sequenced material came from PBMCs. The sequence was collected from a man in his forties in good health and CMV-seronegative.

CDR3 sequence reads: CASSSGQGSRNEQFF. The DNA for the CDR3 is TGCGCCAGCAGCTCCGGACAGGGTTCGCGCAATGAGCAGTTCTTC. The V call is TRBV5-1, the J call TRBJ2-1; 8 bases fit TRBD1. The CDR3 is 15 residues long. V shed 3 bases and J 6 bases; nucleotides not matched to a gene: 8. Looked up from germline, CDR1 is SGHRS and CDR2 is YFSETQ. Combining the CDR3 with reference TRBV5-1 and TRBJ2-1 gives the whole variable domain KAGVTQTPRYLIKTRGQQVTLSCSPISGHRSVSWYQQTPGQGLQFLFEYFSETQRNKGNFPGRFSGRQFSNSRSEMNVSTLELGDSALYLCASSSGQGSRNEQFFGPGTRLTVL.